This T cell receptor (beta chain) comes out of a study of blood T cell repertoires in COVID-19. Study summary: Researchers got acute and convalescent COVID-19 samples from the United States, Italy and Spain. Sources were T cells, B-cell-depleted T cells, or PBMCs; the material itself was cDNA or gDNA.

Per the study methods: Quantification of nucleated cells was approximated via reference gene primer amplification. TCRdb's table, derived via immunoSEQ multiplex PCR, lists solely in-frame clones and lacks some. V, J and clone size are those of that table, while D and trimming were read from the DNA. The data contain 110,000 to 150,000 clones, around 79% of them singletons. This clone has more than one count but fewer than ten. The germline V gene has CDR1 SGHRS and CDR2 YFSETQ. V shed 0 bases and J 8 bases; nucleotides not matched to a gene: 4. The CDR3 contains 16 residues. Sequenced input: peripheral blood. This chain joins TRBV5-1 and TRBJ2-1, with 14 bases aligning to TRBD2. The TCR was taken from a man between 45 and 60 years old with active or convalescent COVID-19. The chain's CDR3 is CASSLGLAGGRDEQFF. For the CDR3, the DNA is TGCGCCAGCAGCTTGGGACTAGCGGGAGGGCGGGATGAGCAGTTCTTC. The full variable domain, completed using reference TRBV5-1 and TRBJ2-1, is KAGVTQTPRYLIKTRGQQVTLSCSPISGHRSVSWYQQTPGQGLQFLFEYFSETQRNKGNFPGRFSGRQFSNSRSEMNVSTLELGDSALYLCASSLGLAGGRDEQFFGPGTRLTVL.